The 15 T cell receptor beta chains below all came from one sample that was sequenced in a study of control samples from healthy donors and cancer patients. This table comes from immunoSEQ multiplex PCR, and its TCRdb copy is limited to in-frame clones, with some not included. The sample contains roughly 63,000 clones, 92% of which appear only once. Sequencing input: PBMCs. The receptors come from a man between 40 and 49 years old with colorectal cancer.

The chain combines TRBV5-4 with TRBJ1-4, with D hard to call. Trimming shortened V by 4 bases and J by 5 bases, and 12 bases separated the two germline ends. Germline-derived CDR1 and CDR2 are SGHNT and YYREEE (reference sequence). CDR3 length: 14 amino acids. DNA for the CDR3: TGTGCCAGCAGCCCCCGCCAAGGGAATGAAAAACTGTTTTTT. As protein: CASSPRQGNEKLFF.

The gene calls are TRBV3-1 (or the pseudogene TRBV3-2) and TRBJ1-2, with 7 bases that match TRBD1. CDR3 length equals 13 residues. Germline CDR1 and CDR2: LGHDT and YNNKEL (reference sequence). With 3 bases clipped from V and 8 bases from J, the junction kept 6 bases outside the gene matches. For the CDR3, the DNA is TGTGCCAGCAGCCAGAGACAGGGTGAGGGCTACACCTTC. Translated: CASSQRQGEGYTF.

This clone was counted once. The J gene is TRBJ1-2, the V gene TRBV9; the D is unclear. Germline V CDR1 and CDR2: SGDLS, YYNGEE. This CDR3 spans 15 amino acids. V gave up 0 bases and J gave up 0 bases, with 9 bases separating them. The CDR3 DNA is TGTGCCAGCAGCGTAGGCGGCAGTACTAACTATGGCTACACCTTC. Translated, it gives CASSVGGSTNYGYTF.

V is TRBV5-1 and J is TRBJ1-5, with D perhaps matching TRBD1 (5 bases). The V gene's germline CDR1 is SGHRS and CDR2 YFSETQ. The CDR3 extends over 14 amino acids. Trimming cost V 2 bases and J 3 bases, with 9 bases left between them. The CDR3 DNA reads as TGCGCCAGCAGCTTCGGGGGAAACAATCAGCCCCAGCATTTT. It encodes CASSFGGNNQPQHF. Full variable domain (rest looked up from reference TRBV5-1 and TRBJ1-5): KAGVTQTPRYLIKTRGQQVTLSCSPISGHRSVSWYQQTPGQGLQFLFEYFSETQRNKGNFPGRFSGRQFSNSRSEMNVSTLELGDSALYLCASSFGGNNQPQHFGDGTRLSIL.

J is TRBJ1-1 and V is TRBV7-9, with 7 bases fitting TRBD1. V lost 1 base to trimming and J lost 4 bases; unmatched junction nucleotides: 6. Germline V gene data show CDR1 as SEHNR and CDR2 as FQNEAQ (reference sequence). The CDR3 totals 15 residues. CDR3 nucleotide sequence: TGTGCCAGCAGCTTAGGAGACAGGGCTGGCACTGAAGCTTTCTTT. Translated, it gives CASSLGDRAGTEAFF.

The V and J genes are TRBV7-3 and TRBJ2-2; a possible D gene is TRBD1 (6 bases). Trimming pared 5 bases from V and 0 bases from J, leaving 13 bases between. The CDR3 is made up of 16 amino acids. Per the germline V gene, CDR1 is SGHTA and CDR2 is FQGTGA. The DNA for the CDR3 is TGTGCCAGCAGCCCCGGGACAAACGCGAACACCGGGGAGCTGTTTTTT. Encoded protein: CASSPGTNANTGELFF.

The chain couples TRBV30 to TRBJ2-1; D not resolved. Germline CDR1 is GTSNPN and CDR2 is SVGIG (reference sequence). V was shortened by 0 bases and J by 5 bases, with 5 bases between the two germline ends. CDR3 length: 12 amino acids. In DNA, the CDR3 is TGTGCCTGGAGTGTATCGAACAATGAGCAGTTCTTC. Protein: CAWSVSNNEQFF.

CDR3 nucleotides: TGTGCCAGCAGCCCATGGACCGGGGAGCTGTTTTTT. It yields the protein CASSPWTGELFF. The rearrangement uses TRBV7-6 and TRBJ2-2; D is undetermined. The length of the CDR3 is 12 residues. CDR1 and CDR2 from the germline V gene are SGHVS and FNYEAQ. Trimming took off 5 bases at V and 5 bases at J, with 6 bases between the two ends. The full variable domain, in which reference TRBV7-6 and TRBJ2-2 provide the parts outside the CDR3, is GAGVSQSPRYKVTKRGQDVALRCDPISGHVSLYWYRQALGQGPEFLTYFNYEAQQDKSGLPNDRFSAERPEGSISTLTIQRTEQRDSAMYRCASSPWTGELFFGEGSRLTVL.

This clone was recorded a few times. The chain has TRBV7-9 and TRBJ2-5; the D is unclear. CDR1 and CDR2 from the germline V gene are SEHNR and FQNEAQ (reference sequence). Trimming left V 1 base short and J 7 bases short, with 7 bases between. The CDR3 consists of 12 residues. The CDR3 DNA sequence: TGTGCCAGCAGCTTAGAGTCTGGGACCCAGTACTTC. Amino acid sequence: CASSLESGTQYF.

The chain is built from TRBV6-1 and TRBJ1-2, with unresolved D. The length of the CDR3 is 13 residues. The germline V and J ends were trimmed by 3 bases and 8 bases, with 13 bases remaining between them. Germline-derived CDR1 and CDR2 are MNHNS and SASEGT. The CDR3 here is CASSEDPVLGYTF. The CDR3, as DNA: TGTGCCAGCAGTGAGGATCCGGTGCTCGGCTACACCTTC.

The chain has TRBV3-1 (or the pseudogene TRBV3-2) and TRBJ1-2; TRBD1 might be the D (6 bases). Trimming pared 1 base from V and 5 bases from J, leaving 14 bases between. The CDR3 is 15 residues long. Germline loops: CDR1 LGHDT, CDR2 YNNKEL (reference sequence). CDR3 residues: CASSQGAGENYGYTF. In DNA, the CDR3 is TGTGCCAGCAGCCAAGGGGCAGGGGAAAATTATGGCTACACCTTC.

This clone is a singleton in its sample. The chain combines TRBV19 with TRBJ1-2; no reliable D call. Germline-derived CDR1 and CDR2 are LNHDA and SQIVND (reference sequence). This CDR3 has 15 amino acids. Deletions cut 3 bases from V and 4 bases from J, with 15 bases between. The CDR3 loop reads CASSISLQEVYGYTF. In nucleotides, the CDR3 is TGTGCCAGTAGTATTAGTCTCCAGGAAGTCTATGGCTACACCTTC. The full variable domain, with the rest looked up from reference TRBV19 and TRBJ1-2, is DGGITQSPKYLFRKEGQNVTLSCEQNLNHDAMYWYRQDPGQGLRLIYYSQIVNDFQKGDIAEGYSVSREKKESFPLTVTSAQKNPTAFYLCASSISLQEVYGYTFGSGTRLTVV.

This chain links TRBV4-1 with TRBJ1-5; maybe TRBD1 (5 bases). V was trimmed by 4 bases and J by 3 bases, leaving 16 bases between them. Germline V CDR1 and CDR2: MGHRA, YSYEKL. CDR3 length equals 16 residues. The CDR3 nucleotides read TGCGCCAGCAGCCCCTCCTCCCGGGGCTCCAATCAGCCCCAGCATTTT. It specifies CASSPSSRGSNQPQHF.

The rearrangement uses TRBV7-9 and TRBJ1-1; D is ambiguous. There are 12 residues in the CDR3. V lost 5 bases and J 2 bases, leaving 6 bases between the germline ends. In germline, CDR1 is SEHNR, CDR2 FQNEAQ (reference sequence). The CDR3 nucleotides read TGTGCCAGCAGCCGGACCAACACTGAAGCTTTCTTT. It encodes CASSRTNTEAFF.

CDR3 DNA: TGCGCCAGCAGCTTGGAACAGGGTCCCTACGAGCAGTACTTC. It codes for CASSLEQGPYEQYF. This rearrangement joins TRBV5-1 to TRBJ2-7, with D possibly matching TRBD1 (6 bases). CDR1 and CDR2 (germline): SGHRS, YFSETQ. This CDR3 is built from 14 residues. V was pared by 0 bases and J by 2 bases, with 9 bases between.